This T cell receptor (beta chain) comes out of a study of beta chain features in type 1 diabetes. Study-level information: Patients did not differ from healthy donors in age, gender or cell yield.

Whole-study results and caveats: In comparison with healthy donors, patients had naive, central memory and Treg TCRB repertoires that appeared more similar. In every one of the four CD4+ subsets, TCRB CDR3s were moderately but significantly shorter in Type 1 diabetes patients.

Notes on this clone: Its cognate antigen is unknown.

The CDR3 consists of 15 residues. CDR1 SGHVS and CDR2 FNYEAQ come from the germline V gene. V lost 5 bases and J lost 0, with 8 bases in between. Since all of the isolated RNA was reverse transcribed, expressed TCRB transcripts were what got sequenced. The repertoire was sequenced with immunoSEQ multiplex PCR; TCRdb's copy has only in-frame clones and lacks some. The sample lists more than 100,000 clones, about 17% occurring once. The sequenced material came from central memory CD4+ T cells from blood. The sequence was obtained from a man under 40 with type 1 diabetes. The chain combines TRBV7-6 with TRBJ2-6; the D call may be TRBD1 or TRBD2 (5 bases each). In DNA, the CDR3 is TGTGCCAGCAGCCCTGGGACCTCTGGGGCCAACGTCCTGACTTTC. Protein product: CASSPGTSGANVLTF.